These 23 T cell receptor beta chains were all obtained from the same sample, sequenced in a study of cytomegalovirus exposure and HLA in healthy donors. Primers for the PCR totalled 60 Vbeta and 13 Jbeta. The table came from immunoSEQ multiplex PCR; TCRdb's copy has only in-frame clones and leaves some out. Of 150,000 or so clones listed, 65% to 90% were seen once; the top ten hold 1.5% to 2%. The specimen was PBMCs. The receptors were gathered from a young woman in good health and CMV-seronegative.

This clone was found once. The chain links TRBV13 to TRBJ2-5; TRBD2 matches 10 bases. The J segment lost 2 bases and the V segment lost 4 bases, leaving 7 bases of the junction unmatched. The V gene's germline CDR1 is PRHDT and CDR2 FYEKMQ (reference sequence). The CDR3 consists of 16 residues. This CDR3 is CASSSLLTSGQETQYF. The CDR3 DNA follows: TGTGCCAGCAGCTCCCTTCTGACTAGCGGGCAAGAGACCCAGTACTTC.

V and J are TRBV6-1 and TRBJ1-6; possible D gene TRBD1, 5 bases. V dropped 5 bases and J dropped 5 bases, with 10 bases sitting between them. This CDR3 has 14 residues. Germline CDR1 reads MNHNS; CDR2 reads SASEGT. DNA for the CDR3: TGTGCCAGCAGTACGCGACAGCATAATTCACCCCTCCACTTT. This sequence encodes CASSTRQHNSPLHF.

The rearrangement uses TRBV7-9 and TRBJ2-3, with a possible D match to TRBD2 (5 bases). V gave up 5 bases and J gave up 2 bases, with 14 bases separating them. This CDR3 region has 15 residues. The germline V gene encodes CDR1 SEHNR and CDR2 FQNEAQ (reference sequence). CDR3 nucleotides: TGTGCCAGCAGCGTAAGCGGAGTTTCCACAGATACGCAGTATTTT. Its protein is CASSVSGVSTDTQYF.

The chain uses TRBV29-1 and TRBJ2-5; TRBD2 agrees at 11 bases. The J call may be faulty, since TRBJ2-7 better matches the DNA end. This CDR3 is built from 16 residues. CDR1 is SQVTM, CDR2 ANQGSEA, per germline. This CDR3 reads CSVEGALAGGIHEQYF. CDR3 DNA: TGCAGCGTTGAAGGGGCCCTAGCGGGAGGAATCCACGAGCAGTACTTC.

The chain couples TRBV15 to TRBJ2-2; D not certain. The ends were cut back, 1 base at V and 4 bases at J, with 10 bases in the middle. This CDR3 has 15 amino acids. Germline values: CDR1 LNHNV, CDR2 YYDKDF (reference sequence). CDR3 bases: TGTGCCACCAGCAGAGGTGCGCATGCCACCGGGGAGCTGTTTTTT. Its translation is CATSRGAHATGELFF.

This chain uses TRBV5-4 with TRBJ2-5; D might be TRBD1 (6 bases). V shed 3 bases and J shed 5 bases, with 17 bases lying between them. Germline CDR1 reads SGHNT; CDR2 reads YYREEE (reference sequence). The CDR3 length is 15 residues. The CDR3 reads CASSSRQVSEETQYF. Here the CDR3 DNA reads TGTGCCAGCAGCTCCCGACAGGTCAGTGAGGAGACCCAGTACTTC.

The chain's CDR3 is CASSGRVYYEQYF. DNA of the CDR3: TGTGCCAGCAGCGGGAGGGTCTACTACGAGCAGTACTTC. The genes are TRBV25-1 and TRBJ2-7; 8 bases line up with TRBD2. This CDR3 is built from 13 residues. Germline V gene lookup returns CDR1 MGHDK and CDR2 SYGVNS. V gave up 6 bases and J gave up 3 bases; unmatched junction bases: 4.

This clone came up once. The rearrangement joins TRBV7-9 to TRBJ1-2; D not resolved. Trimming cost V 7 bases and J 8 bases, with 14 bases left between them. Germline assignment: CDR1 SEHNR and CDR2 FQNEAQ (reference sequence). There are 12 residues in the CDR3. CDR3 amino acids: CASTLSPEGYTF. CDR3 bases: TGTGCCAGCACCCTTTCCCCGGAGGGCTACACCTTC.

The chain is built from TRBV19 and TRBJ2-7, with 12 bases aligning to TRBD2. Germline trimming cut 0 bases from V and 5 bases from J; bases unmatched to any gene: 11. The length of the CDR3 is 18 residues. CDR1 and CDR2 from the germline V gene are LNHDA and SQIVND (reference sequence). The CDR3 DNA reads as TGTGCCAGTAGTATAGATCTGGAGACTAGCGGGAGAGCAGACGAGCAGTACTTC. Its protein is CASSIDLETSGRADEQYF.

The rearrangement joins TRBV4-1 to TRBJ1-5; D gene unclear. The CDR3 has 16 residues. Deletions cut 4 bases from V and 2 bases from J, with 15 bases between. The germline V gene has CDR1 MGHRA and CDR2 YSYEKL. DNA for the CDR3: TGCGCCAGCAGCCCGACTGCTAAGTCTGGCAATCAGCCCCAGCATTTT. It is translated as CASSPTAKSGNQPQHF.

This chain connects TRBV7-9 to TRBJ2-7, with TRBD1 as a possible D gene (5 bases). V was shortened by 2 bases and J by 5 bases, with 10 bases between the two germline ends. CDR1 is SEHNR and CDR2 is FQNEAQ in the germline V gene (reference sequence). The CDR3 has 13 amino acids. CDR3 bases: TGTGCCAGCAGCTTACTCAGGGTCCACGAGCAGTACTTC. Encoded protein: CASSLLRVHEQYF. Variable domain in full (rest from reference TRBV7-9 and TRBJ2-7): DTGVSQNPRHKITKRGQNVTFRCDPISEHNRLYWYRQTLGQGPEFLTYFQNEAQLEKSRLLSDRFSAERPKGSFSTLEIQRTEQGDSAMYLCASSLLRVHEQYFGPGTRLTVT.

This chain joins TRBV6-6 and TRBJ1-5; 7 bases align to TRBD1. CDR3 length: 15 residues. The germline V gene has CDR1 MNHNY and CDR2 SVGAGI (reference sequence). J gave up 4 bases and V 3 bases, and 6 bases lay outside the gene matches. CDR3 sequence: CASSYLRQGNQPQHF. CDR3 sequence (DNA): TGTGCCAGCAGTTATCTCAGACAGGGTAATCAGCCCCAGCATTTT.

V gene TRBV19 combines with J gene TRBJ1-2; perhaps TRBD1 as D (6 bases). CDR3 length: 12 residues. The V gene lost 4 bases and the J gene lost 7 bases, with 10 bases spanning the gap. Germline lookup yields CDR1 LNHDA and CDR2 SQIVND (reference sequence). CDR3 residues: CASSSEGGGYTF. The CDR3 DNA is TGTGCCAGTAGTAGCGAAGGGGGTGGCTACACCTTC.

The chain employs TRBV9 and TRBJ2-1; 7 nucleotides agree with TRBD2. Germline CDR1 reads SGDLS; CDR2 reads YYNGEE. Germline trimming cut 0 bases from V and 4 bases from J; bases unmatched to any gene: 4. This CDR3 is built from 15 residues. CDR3 protein: CASSVGGSLYNEQFF. Here the CDR3 DNA reads TGTGCCAGCAGCGTAGGCGGGAGCCTGTACAATGAGCAGTTCTTC.

The chain couples TRBV28 to TRBJ1-4; TRBD1 matches 8 bases. CDR1 and CDR2 (germline): MDHEN, SYDVKM. V trimming: 4 bases; J trimming: 8 bases; junction bases outside the gene matches: 6. The CDR3 is made up of 14 amino acids. CDR3 amino acids: CASSSDRDGEKLFF. The CDR3 bases are TGTGCCAGCAGTTCGGACAGGGACGGCGAAAAACTGTTTTTT.

The chain combines TRBV6-1 with TRBJ2-3; maybe TRBD2 (6 bases). The CDR3 runs 17 residues. V dropped 2 bases and J dropped 2 bases, with 17 bases sitting between them. CDR1 is MNHNS and CDR2 is SASEGT in the germline V gene. CDR3 sequence reads: CASSEWAGTLPTDTQYF. DNA for the CDR3: TGTGCCAGCAGTGAATGGGCAGGGACTCTCCCCACAGATACGCAGTATTTT.

The chain links TRBV29-1 to TRBJ1-1; no clear D. The CDR3 totals 12 residues. V lost 7 bases and J lost 1, with 10 bases in between. In germline, CDR1 is SQVTM, CDR2 ANQGSEA. CDR3: CSGVRGNTEAFF. DNA for the CDR3: TGCAGCGGCGTGCGAGGGAACACTGAAGCTTTCTTT.

The chain employs TRBV27 and TRBJ2-7; weak D call: TRBD1 (6 bases). This CDR3 region has 13 residues. Looked up from germline, CDR1 is MNHEY and CDR2 is SMNVEV (reference sequence). Trimming pared 6 bases from V and 1 base from J, leaving 10 bases between. CDR3 nucleotides: TGTGCCAGCAGACCGGGACAATCCTACGAGCAGTACTTC. It yields the protein CASRPGQSYEQYF.

The gene calls are TRBV18 and TRBJ2-5, with TRBD1 identical over 11 bases. With the DNA end fitting TRBJ2-7 better, the J assignment may be wrong. Germline V gene lookup returns CDR1 KGHSH and CDR2 LQKENI. The CDR3 totals 16 residues. The CDR3 DNA follows: TGTGCCAGCTCACCTCTAGGACAGGGGGCGTCCTACGAGCAGTACTTC. This sequence encodes CASSPLGQGASYEQYF.

In this sample, this clone turned up many times. The genes are TRBV6-1 and TRBJ2-2; D unclear. Germline V gives CDR1 MNHNS, CDR2 SASEGT. Trimming pared 0 bases from V and 6 bases from J, leaving 5 bases between. The CDR3 runs to 13 residues. The CDR3 reads CASSEAESGELFF. The CDR3 coding sequence is TGTGCCAGCAGTGAAGCCGAGTCCGGGGAGCTGTTTTTT.

This rearrangement joins TRBV30 to TRBJ2-3, with D unresolved. Trimming removed 3 bases at V and 11 bases at J, with 12 bases between. Germline lookup yields CDR1 GTSNPN and CDR2 SVGIG (reference sequence). This CDR3 comprises 11 residues. This CDR3 is CAWRSGSLQYF. As DNA, the CDR3 is TGTGCCTGGAGGTCCGGTTCTTTGCAGTATTTT.

V is TRBV5-4 and J is TRBJ2-3, with 10 positions matching TRBD2. V was pared by 4 bases and J by 4 bases, with 9 bases of the junction left unmatched. This CDR3 has 16 residues. Germline-derived CDR1 and CDR2 are SGHNT and YYREEE (reference sequence). CDR3 region: CASSLRAGGNADTQYF. In nucleotides, the CDR3 is TGTGCCAGCAGCCTTAGAGCGGGGGGGAACGCAGATACGCAGTATTTT.

This clone came up once. This chain connects TRBV5-1 to TRBJ2-5; tentative D call: TRBD1 (6 bases). CDR3 length equals 16 residues. Germline V gives CDR1 SGHRS, CDR2 YFSETQ. The V and J ends lost 6 bases and 3 bases respectively, with 21 bases between them. CDR3 nucleotides: TGCGCCAGCAACCCCCAATCGACAGGAAGCAAAGAGACCCAGTACTTC. Its protein product is CASNPQSTGSKETQYF.